This T cell receptor (beta chain) originates from a study of shared clonotypes between healthy human individuals. Overall study findings and caveats: Inspection by rarefaction showed sorted-subset sequencing to be incomplete despite large depth.

With respect to this clone: The antigen is undetermined.

In the sorted-subset replicate PCRs, 200 ng DNA, 30,000 or so T cell genomes, was used. The data were produced by immunoSEQ multiplex PCR, yet TCRdb's version contains in-frame clones alone and is incomplete. The top ten clones hold under 0.45% of a sample with approximately 2.1 million clones, more than 80% of them seen once. Material: naive CD4+ T cells from PBMCs. Subset defined: CD45RA+ positively selected. The origin of this receptor is a man aged 18 to 30 in good health. Some clones in this sample may be carry-over from other donors' samples.

The CDR3 bases are TGTGCCAGCAGCTCCGGGGGGCAGGGGGCCCAGGGCTACACCTTC. Its translation is CASSSGGQGAQGYTF. The chain couples TRBV7-2 to TRBJ1-2; 8 bases match TRBD1. V trimming: 4 bases; J trimming: 8 bases; junction bases outside the gene matches: 12. CDR1 is SGHTA, CDR2 FQGNSA, per germline. This CDR3 has 15 residues.